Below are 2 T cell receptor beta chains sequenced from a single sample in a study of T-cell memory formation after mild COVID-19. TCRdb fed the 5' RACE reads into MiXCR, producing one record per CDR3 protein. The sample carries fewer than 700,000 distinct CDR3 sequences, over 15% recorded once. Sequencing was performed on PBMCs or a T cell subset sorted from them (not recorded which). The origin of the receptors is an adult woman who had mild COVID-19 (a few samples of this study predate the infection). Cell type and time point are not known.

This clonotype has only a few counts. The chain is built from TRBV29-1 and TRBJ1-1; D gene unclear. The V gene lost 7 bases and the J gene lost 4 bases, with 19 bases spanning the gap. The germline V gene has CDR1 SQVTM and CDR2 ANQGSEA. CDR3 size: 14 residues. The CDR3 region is CSASVPYLGTEAFF. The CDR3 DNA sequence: TGCAGCGCCTCAGTCCCGTATTTGGGCACTGAAGCTTTCTTT. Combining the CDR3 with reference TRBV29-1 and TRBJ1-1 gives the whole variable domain SAVISQKPSRDICQRGTSLTIQCQVDSQVTMMFWYRQQPGQSLTLIATANQGSEATYESGFVIDKFPISRPNLTFSTLTVSNMSPEDSSIYLCSASVPYLGTEAFFGQGTRLTVV.

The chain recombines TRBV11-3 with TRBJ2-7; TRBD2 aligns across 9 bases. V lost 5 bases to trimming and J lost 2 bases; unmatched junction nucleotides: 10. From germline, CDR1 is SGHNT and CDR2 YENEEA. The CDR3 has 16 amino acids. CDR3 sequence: CASSARGGQGPYEQYF. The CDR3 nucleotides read TGTGCCAGCAGCGCGCGGGGGGGTCAGGGACCCTACGAGCAGTACTTC.